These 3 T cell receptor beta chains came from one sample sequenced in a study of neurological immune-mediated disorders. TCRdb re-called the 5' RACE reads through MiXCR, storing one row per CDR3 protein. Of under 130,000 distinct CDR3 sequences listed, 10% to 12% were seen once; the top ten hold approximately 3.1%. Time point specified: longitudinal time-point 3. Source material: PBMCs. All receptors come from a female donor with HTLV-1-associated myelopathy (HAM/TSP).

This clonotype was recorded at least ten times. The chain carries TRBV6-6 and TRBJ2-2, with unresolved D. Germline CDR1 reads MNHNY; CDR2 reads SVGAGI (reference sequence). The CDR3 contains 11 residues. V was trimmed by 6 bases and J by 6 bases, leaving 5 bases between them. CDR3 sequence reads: CASSPAGELFF. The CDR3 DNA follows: TGTGCCAGCAGCCCGGCCGGGGAGCTGTTTTTT.

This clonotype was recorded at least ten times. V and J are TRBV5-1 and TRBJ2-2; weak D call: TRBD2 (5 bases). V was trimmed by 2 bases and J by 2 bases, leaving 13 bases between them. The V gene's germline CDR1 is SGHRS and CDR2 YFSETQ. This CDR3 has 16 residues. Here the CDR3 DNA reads TGCGCCAGCAGCTTTCACGGCGGGTCAAACACCGGGGAGCTGTTTTTT. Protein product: CASSFHGGSNTGELFF.

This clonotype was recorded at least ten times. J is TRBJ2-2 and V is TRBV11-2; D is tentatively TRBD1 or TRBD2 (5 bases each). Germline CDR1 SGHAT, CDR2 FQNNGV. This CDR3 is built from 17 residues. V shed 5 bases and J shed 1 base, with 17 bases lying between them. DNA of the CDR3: TGTGCCAGCAGCCCCGTTGAGGGACGGGGGAACACCGGGGAGCTGTTTTTT. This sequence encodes CASSPVEGRGNTGELFF.